This TCR beta chain came from a study of T cells in Graves' hyperthyroidism and ophthalmopathy. About the study: Before any treatment, at initial diagnosis, peripheral blood was collected.

Study-wide points: The blood repertoire included most of the expanded thyroid clonotypes above 0.001.

The CDR3 has 16 amino acids. Trimming cost V 3 bases and J 3 bases; bases outside gene matches: 11. From germline, CDR1 is DFQATT and CDR2 SNEGSKA (reference sequence). This clonotype has only a few counts. Antigen unknown. Patients aged 18 to 65 with hyperthyroidism were newly diagnosed, with duration under 2 months. Amplification targeted TCR beta CDR3 regions from RNA transcripts. A set of HTBI primers served as the primers for a first-round RT-PCR of the TCR CDR3. In TCRdb, the multiplex PCR reads were re-called with MiXCR into one record per CDR3 protein. Of 85,000 to 110,000 distinct CDR3 sequences listed, roughly 47% are singletons.

This chain uses TRBV20-1 with TRBJ2-7; 10 nucleotides align to TRBD2. The receptor's source is a man aged 40-49 years with Graves' hyperthyroidism. Sequenced input: blood. CDR3 protein: CSARGVSGGTYYEQYF. Written as DNA, the CDR3 is TGCAGTGCTAGGGGGGTTAGCGGGGGGACCTACTACGAGCAGTACTTC.